This T cell receptor (beta chain) was profiled in a study of T cells in Graves' hyperthyroidism and ophthalmopathy. TCR beta CDR3 regions were amplified from RNA. Primed by the HTBI set, a first-round RT-PCR was run on the TCR CDR3. TCRdb itself ran the multiplex PCR reads through MiXCR, one entry per CDR3 protein. Of approximately 640,000 distinct CDR3 sequences listed, about 18% are singletons. V was trimmed by 5 bases and J by 2 bases, leaving 12 bases between them. Germline CDR1 reads MNHEY; CDR2 reads SMNVEV (reference sequence). The CDR3 runs to 14 residues. This clonotype was observed many times. What it binds is unknown. General study results and limits: Appearing also in blood were most of the thyroid clonotypes expanded above 0.001.

The sequence was collected from a man between 45 and 60 years old with Graves' hyperthyroidism. Sequenced input: blood. The chain is built from TRBV27 and TRBJ2-5; D not certain. The CDR3 sequence: CASSPSDGQETQYF. CDR3 sequence (DNA): TGTGCCAGCAGTCCTTCGGACGGTCAAGAGACCCAGTACTTC.